A selection of T cell receptor beta chains follows, all from one sample in a study of glioma-infiltrating T cells after dendritic cell vaccination. Produced via immunoSEQ multiplex PCR; TCRdb's table is partial and in-frame only. Of approximately 10,000 clones in the sample, approximately 77% are singletons; the top ten hold 35% to 50%. Source: blood, taken after dendritic cell vaccination. All receptors come from a human donor with glioblastoma. CDR3s include the opening cysteine and the closing phenylalanine or tryptophan. The D gene is left open where the match is weak. Clone size, where shown, is once, few, many, or a class for clones that have expanded.

j_call clone_size d_call cdr3_length v_call cdr3_aa cdr3_nt
TRBJ2-1 - - 17 TRBV21-1 CASSKVPGTVDYNEQFF TGTGCCAGCAGCAAAGTGCCGGGGACAGTAGATTACAATGAGCAGTTCTTC
TRBJ2-1 - - 11 TRBV6-6 CASSSGLEQFF TGTGCCAGCAGTTCAGGGCTTGAGCAGTTCTTC
TRBJ1-1 - TRBD1 13 TRBV6-5 CASRSQGVAEAFF TGTGCCAGCAGGAGCCAGGGGGTCGCTGAAGCTTTCTTT
TRBJ2-1 - - 15 TRBV15 CATIRFGDSYNEQFF TGTGCCACCATTCGCTTTGGAGACTCCTACAATGAGCAGTTCTTC
TRBJ2-7 - - 16 TRBV5-1 CASSDAPGQSYYEQYF TGCGCCAGCAGCGACGCTCCAGGACAGAGTTACTACGAGCAGTACTTC
TRBJ2-7 - TRBD1 16 TRBV28 CASSLFSLGLGTGEYF TGTGCCAGCAGTTTATTCTCTCTCGGTCTGGGGACAGGGGAGTACTTC
TRBJ2-7 - TRBD1 15 TRBV4-1 CASSQATGSRNEQYF TGCGCCAGCAGCCAAGCGACAGGGAGTAGGAACGAGCAGTACTTC
TRBJ1-2 - - 12 TRBV29-1 CSVEDGLYGYTF TGCAGCGTTGAAGACGGACTCTATGGCTACACCTTC
TRBJ1-2 medium-sized - 13 TRBV28 CASSPWTIYGYTF TGTGCCAGCAGCCCTTGGACAATCTATGGCTACACCTTC
TRBJ1-3 - - 15 TRBV5-8 CASSLPPSSGNTIYF TGTGCCAGCAGCCTCCCCCCCTCCTCTGGAAACACCATATATTTT
TRBJ2-3 - TRBD2 17 TRBV7-3 CASSLTGLAGGGDTQYF TGTGCCAGCAGCTTAACGGGCCTAGCGGGAGGGGGAGATACGCAGTATTTT
TRBJ2-7 - TRBD2 18 TRBV7-9 CASSSQLLAGGPENEQYF TGTGCCAGCAGCTCCCAATTACTAGCGGGAGGGCCGGAGAACGAGCAGTACTTC
TRBJ1-4 once - 16 TRBV2 CASRLTGLTPTEKLFF TGTGCCAGCAGACTAACCGGACTCACCCCTACTGAAAAACTGTTTTTT
TRBJ2-3 once - 12 TRBV7-2 CASRTSPDTQYF TGTGCCAGCAGAACTAGCCCAGATACGCAGTATTTT
TRBJ1-2 - TRBD1 14 TRBV7-2 CASTSQWGQGGYTF TGTGCCAGCACCTCCCAGTGGGGACAGGGTGGCTACACCTTC
TRBJ2-2 - - 14 TRBV6-1 CASTGLANTGELFF TGTGCCAGCACGGGACTGGCAAACACCGGGGAGCTGTTTTTT
TRBJ2-7 - - 14 TRBV6-1 CASSEADSLYEQYF TGTGCCAGCAGTGAAGCGGACAGCCTCTACGAGCAGTACTTC